The following is a TCR beta chain sequence with its context. Its antigen target is currently unknown. Base qualities are not recorded, but no much larger clone differs from it by a single base. The data derive from a study of long-term antiretroviral therapy in people with HIV (dated by TCRdb to the early 2020s). General notes on the study: The earliest samples were collected roughly a decade before the 2015 WHO recommendation for immediate ART, at a time when ART was usually postponed until CD4 counts fell. A total of under 250 cryopreserved PBMC samples were contributed to the cohort by 30 adults with confirmed HIV infection, with samples collected serially over a mean of approximately six years (range 1-12). A retrospective serial study tested whether changes in peripheral blood TRB repertoire composition and diversity were associated with ART initiation and durable HIV suppression. No cross-contamination during QIAcube processing turned up in test extractions that ran a monoclonal T-cell line alongside 33 polyclonal samples. Of the roughly 30 participants with HIV, 10 to 11 were female. What the work shows at the level of the full study, not this receptor alone: Because pre-ART samples had limited cell numbers, unsorted PBMC were profiled rather than sorted CD4+ and CD8+ T cells. ART initiation was associated with a significant increase in TRB diversity, but diversity stayed significantly below transplant donor controls even after long-term ART. Expanded TRB clones identified before ART initiation dominated the repertoire at all time points, although this dominance fluctuated and declined in many PLHIV after ART. Inferences about post-ART repertoire changes were limited because no data were available on ART adherence, viral resistance or therapy changes. The samples span the years 2004 to 2017, and the ART regimens used may be less effective than current regimens. Limited PBMC availability meant only the TCR beta chain was sequenced, without alpha chain pairing. Narrower CDR3 length ranges were observed in HIV repertoires than in controls, and an antigen-experienced repertoire with only a slight naive shift after ART was suggested by the network structure.

To be included, a participant needed at least one PBMC sample from before ART initiation plus at least two post-ART samples. Treatment was received in the United States of America by all participants with HIV. Before DNA extraction, cryopreserved samples containing roughly 1-10 million PBMC were thawed and washed. At the time of the earliest PBMC sample, participants with HIV were aged between about 20 and 54 years. Each participant contributed PBMC samples from 1-4 timepoints before ART initiation and 2-8 timepoints after ART initiation, with a median of 7 samples. For every participant, serial HIV viral load, CD4+ T-cell count, ART history and demographic data were obtained. Using a Qiagen kit on a QIAcube, genomic DNA was extracted from unsorted PBMC, with samples processed in batches of 12. Trimming accounts for 1 base at V and 8 bases at J, while the number of junction bases matched to no gene is 4. From the cysteine through the phenylalanine, the CDR3 covers 14 amino acids. The DNA shown is the 42-base CDR3, in frame from base 1. Sequences SGHTA (CDR1) and FQGNSA (CDR2) are obtained from the germline V gene.

The immunoSEQ hsTCRB v3.0 assay was used at survey level resolution to sequence the TRB variable region. The targeted TRB sequencing depth was about 40,000-55,000 T-cell genomes per sample. An Illumina MiSeq with a v3 150-cycle kit was used to sequence the pooled TRB libraries. As for how the authors treated the data: Repertoire analysis was performed in R inside a reproducible Nextflow workflow that covered QC, data transformation and analysis. Custom analyses were implemented in LymphoSeq2, an R package for AIRR-Seq data exploration. Several samples that produced fewer than 5000 total TRB sequences were removed, so 200 or so HIV repertoires were analyzed. Among the 180 or so HIV repertoires that were kept, 59 were collected before ART initiation and roughly 130 were collected after ART initiation. Each repertoire was downsampled to 5000 TRB nucleotide sequences, and summary statistics were averaged across 100 downsampling iterations. Only TRB sequences with CDR3 regions of at least seven amino acids were retained for analysis. Two measures captured diversity: a Shannon entropy-derived clonality score and the Gini coefficient. Repertoire networks linked the top 5000 CDR3 amino acid sequences whenever two sequences differed by an edit distance of one. For TRB CDR3 amino acid sequences, antigen specificity groups and MHC restriction were predicted with GLIPH2. Known CMV, EBV, HIV or tissue antigen associations were flagged by matching CDR3 amino acid sequences against VDJdb and McPAS-TCR. Pre-ART, post-ART and control groups were compared with Wilcoxon signed-rank tests and Holm-Bonferroni correction. As stored in TCRdb, this immuneACCESS dataset retains in-frame rearrangements with V and J assigned. A fraction of the clones does not appear; measured against another copy, unresolved V genes explain less than half of the discrepancy, and the remainder lacks a known reason. V and J calls and clone size are copied from that table; D and trimming were computed from the DNA. This sample lists 20,000 to 25,000 clones; around 93% were detected once. 7.3% of the sample comes from the top ten.

Sample: unsorted PBMCs, taken 4.4 years after starting antiretroviral therapy. The chain is made from TRBV7-2 and TRBJ1-4; TRBD1 aligns with 7 central bases. The clonotype was recovered from a woman between 50 and 59 years old with HIV. The CDR3 protein is CASSLVGTAEKLFF. In nucleotides, the sequence is TGTGCCAGCAGCTTAGTCGGGACAGCCGAAAAACTGTTTTTT.